This TCR beta chain was recorded in a study of T cells after yellow fever vaccination. Findings and limits, study-wide: Most primary-vaccination clones reappeared after the booster (approximately 96% CD4, roughly 88% CD8).

5'RACE template switching generated TCR cDNA, adding a universal primer site and UMIs. Via MiXCR, TCRdb re-called the 5' RACE reads, giving one row per CDR3 protein. The table shows around 250,000 distinct CDR3 sequences, with 6.9% occurring only once. The CDR3 totals 13 residues. Trimming removed 3 bases from V and 5 bases from J, with 10 bases in between. The germline CDR1 and CDR2 sequences are SGHTA and FQGNSA. Many counts were recorded for this clonotype. Its target is not known. The sample consisted of CD4+ T cells sorted from PBMCs, taken 15 days after the yellow fever booster vaccination. This sequence joins TRBV7-2 and TRBJ2-5; perhaps TRBD1 as D (5 bases). The TCR originated in a man between 25 and 39 years old who received the YFV17D yellow fever vaccine. The CDR3 DNA reads TGTGCCAGCAGCTTGTCCAGGGATGAGACCCAGTACTTC. Encoded protein: CASSLSRDETQYF. The full variable domain, in which reference TRBV7-2 and TRBJ2-5 provide the parts outside the CDR3, is GAGVSQSPSNKVTEKGKDVELRCDPISGHTALYWYRQSLGQGLEFLIYFQGNSAPDKSGLPSDRFSAERTGGSVSTLTIQRTQQEDSAVYLCASSLSRDETQYFGPGTRLLVL.